The 31 T cell receptor beta chains reported below all come from one sample, sequenced in a study of tumour-infiltrating T cells in Burkitt lymphoma. The method was immunoSEQ multiplex PCR; TCRdb's version includes in-frame clones alone and lacks a portion of them. The sample has around 4,500 clones, 24% seen once. Sequenced: tumor tissue. These receptor sequences come from a human donor with diffuse large B-cell lymphoma.

The chain joins TRBV18 to TRBJ2-1; 7 bases match TRBD1. The CDR3 is 17 amino acids. Germline lookup yields CDR1 KGHSH and CDR2 LQKENI. With 4 bases clipped from V and 4 bases from J, the junction kept 13 bases outside the gene matches. CDR3 loop: CASSRGRTDREYNEQFF. CDR3 DNA: TGTGCCAGCTCACGAGGAAGGACAGACAGGGAATACAATGAGCAGTTCTTC.

This clone appeared a few times. The CDR3 is CASSEPPQETQYF. The DNA for the CDR3 is TGTGCCAGCAGTGAACCCCCTCAAGAGACCCAGTACTTC. J is TRBJ2-5 and V is TRBV2; no reliable D call. This CDR3 spans 13 amino acids. With 2 bases removed from V and 2 bases from J, the gap between germline ends came to 6 bases. From germline, CDR1 is SNHLY and CDR2 FYNNEI.

The V and J genes are TRBV9 and TRBJ2-7, with 10 bases aligning to TRBD1. V was pared by 0 bases and J by 8 bases, with 8 bases of the junction left unmatched. The germline CDR1 and CDR2 sequences are SGDLS and YYNGEE. This CDR3 contains 15 residues. The CDR3 DNA reads as TGTGCCAGCAGCGTAGCTGAGACAGGGGGCAGGCAGCAGTACTTC. It specifies CASSVAETGGRQQYF.

The DNA for the CDR3 is TGTGCCTGGAAGGGACAGGGCCATGGCTACACCTTC. It codes for CAWKGQGHGYTF. This chain joins TRBV30 and TRBJ1-2; 9 positions agree with TRBD1. The CDR3 is 12 amino acids. V trimming: 4 bases; J trimming: 6 bases; junction bases outside the gene matches: 3. The germline V gene has CDR1 GTSNPN and CDR2 SVGIG (reference sequence).

A few counts support this clone. CDR3 DNA sequence: TGTGCCAGCAGCCCCCGGGGACTGGGGCAGTACTTC. Protein sequence: CASSPRGLGQYF. This sequence joins TRBV7-8 and TRBJ2-7, with D possibly matching TRBD2 (6 bases). Germline loops: CDR1 SGHVS, CDR2 FQNEAQ. There are 12 residues in the CDR3. V was clipped by 5 bases and J by 9 bases, with 14 bases between them. The full variable domain, rest sourced from reference TRBV7-8 and TRBJ2-7, is GAGVSQSPRYKVAKRGQDVALRCDPISGHVSLFWYQQALGQGPEFLTYFQNEAQLDKSGLPSDRFFAERPEGSVSTLKIQRTQQEDSAVYLCASSPRGLGQYFGPGTRLTVT.

This clone was observed a handful of times. The gene calls are TRBV7-3 and TRBJ2-7, with a weak D call TRBD2 (5 bases). The CDR3 extends over 13 amino acids. CDR1 and CDR2 (germline): SGHTA, FQGTGA. V was trimmed by 4 bases and J by 6 bases, leaving 13 bases between them. Written as DNA, the CDR3 is TGTGCCAGCAGCTCCTCGGTAGCGCGCGAGCAGTACTTC. This sequence encodes CASSSSVAREQYF.

This clone has just a few counts. V and J are TRBV4-1 and TRBJ1-1; TRBD1 is a possible D gene (6 bases). Germline CDR1 reads MGHRA; CDR2 reads YSYEKL. The CDR3 length is 13 residues. V lost 0 bases and J 8 bases, leaving 10 bases between the germline ends. CDR3 in amino acids: CASSQDRGNEAFF. CDR3 DNA sequence: TGCGCCAGCAGCCAAGACAGGGGCAACGAAGCTTTCTTT.

The J gene is TRBJ2-7, the V gene TRBV14; D could derive from TRBD1 or TRBD2 (5 bases each). Per germline, CDR1 SGHDN and CDR2 FVKESK. The CDR3 has 18 amino acids. Deletions cut 1 base from V and 2 bases from J, with 21 bases between. CDR3 sequence reads: CASSQVGPWGTVTYEQYF. The CDR3 DNA follows: TGTGCCAGCAGCCAAGTGGGTCCCTGGGGGACGGTAACCTACGAGCAGTACTTC.

This clone turned up a few times. V usage is TRBV19 and J usage is TRBJ1-1; D remains unclear. The CDR3 spans 15 residues. Germline V gene lookup returns CDR1 LNHDA and CDR2 SQIVND (reference sequence). V shed 6 bases and J shed 2 bases, with 16 bases lying between them. The chain's CDR3 is CASSIRATDNTEAFF. Here the CDR3 DNA reads TGTGCCAGTAGCATCCGGGCAACGGATAACACTGAAGCTTTCTTT.

This sequence joins TRBV9 and TRBJ2-7, with D perhaps TRBD1 or TRBD2 (5 bases each). This CDR3 is built from 13 residues. The V end lost 4 bases, the J end lost 4 bases, and 12 bases lay between the germline ends. Germline CDR1 reads SGDLS; CDR2 reads YYNGEE. As DNA, the CDR3 is TGTGCCAGCAGCTCTCCGGGACCTTACGAGCAGTACTTC. It yields the protein CASSSPGPYEQYF.

The chain is built from TRBV27 and TRBJ2-7; D call uncertain. V lost 4 bases and J lost 7, with 8 bases in between. The CDR3 consists of 11 residues. Per germline, CDR1 MNHEY and CDR2 SMNVEV (reference sequence). As DNA, the CDR3 is TGTGCCAGCAGTTCTCCCCGAGAGCAGTACTTC. This gives the protein CASSSPREQYF.

This clone was recorded a few times. The V and J genes are TRBV2 and TRBJ2-6; D is unclear. Trimming pared 6 bases from V and 8 bases from J, leaving 14 bases between. The CDR3 runs to 14 residues. Germline V CDR1 and CDR2: SNHLY, FYNNEI. This chain's CDR3 is CASRPSLFPNVLTF. For the CDR3, the DNA is TGTGCCAGCAGGCCTAGTCTGTTTCCCAACGTCCTGACTTTC.

The rearrangement links TRBV5-1 to TRBJ1-1, with D tentatively TRBD1 (5 bases). CDR1 SGHRS and CDR2 YFSETQ come from the germline V gene. The CDR3 extends over 14 amino acids. V was pared by 3 bases and J by 7 bases, with 16 bases between. This CDR3 reads CASSSPGGAIEAFF. Here the CDR3 DNA reads TGCGCCAGCAGCTCCCCGGGTGGGGCTATTGAAGCTTTCTTT.

This clone came up a few times. The chain joins TRBV10-3 to TRBJ2-7; D uncertain. The V gene's germline CDR1 is ENHRY and CDR2 SYGVKD. V gave up 3 bases and J gave up 3 bases, with 18 bases separating them. This CDR3 has 16 residues. For the CDR3, the DNA is TGTGCCATCAGTGAAAACCCAGTTTCCTCACTCTACGAGCAGTACTTC. This codes for CAISENPVSSLYEQYF.

This clone has only a few counts. The V and J genes are TRBV9 and TRBJ2-1, with D perhaps TRBD1 or TRBD2 (5 bases each). V lost 0 bases, J lost 4 bases, and 20 bases lay in between. Germline CDR1 reads SGDLS; CDR2 reads YYNGEE. The CDR3 runs 18 residues. The chain's CDR3 is CASSVGGIGGGAYNEQFF. CDR3 DNA sequence: TGTGCCAGCAGCGTAGGAGGGATCGGCGGTGGGGCGTACAATGAGCAGTTCTTC.

The table lists this clone with a few counts. The gene calls are TRBV6-6 and TRBJ1-4; D is undetermined. CDR3 length equals 12 residues. The V end was cut by 2 bases, the J end by 4 bases, with 2 bases between. The germline gives CDR1 MNHNY, CDR2 SVGAGI (reference sequence). The CDR3 protein is CASSYINEKLFF. CDR3 DNA sequence: TGTGCCAGCAGTTACATTAATGAAAAACTGTTTTTT.

This clone was observed a handful of times. The V call is TRBV19, the J call TRBJ1-5, with a weak D call TRBD1 (6 bases). The CDR3 is 15 residues long. Deletions cut 7 bases from V and 1 base from J, with 14 bases between. Germline V gene data show CDR1 as LNHDA and CDR2 as SQIVND (reference sequence). The CDR3 protein is CASKVGGASNQPQHF. CDR3 in DNA: TGTGCCAGTAAAGTAGGGGGGGCGAGCAATCAGCCCCAGCATTTT. The variable domain in full, with the rest retrieved from reference TRBV19 and TRBJ1-5, is DGGITQSPKYLFRKEGQNVTLSCEQNLNHDAMYWYRQDPGQGLRLIYYSQIVNDFQKGDIAEGYSVSREKKESFPLTVTSAQKNPTAFYLCASKVGGASNQPQHFGDGTRLSIL.

The chain uses TRBV11-2 and TRBJ1-5; 9 nucleotides line up with TRBD1. Trimming cost V 5 bases and J 4 bases; bases outside gene matches: 6. This CDR3 has 15 amino acids. Germline CDR1 reads SGHAT; CDR2 reads FQNNGV. CDR3 in DNA: TGTGCCAGCAGCCCGGACAGGGGAAGTAATCAGCCCCAGCATTTT. Amino acids: CASSPDRGSNQPQHF.

The gene calls are TRBV19 and TRBJ1-2, with a possible D match to TRBD1 (5 bases). The CDR3 loop spans 14 amino acids. V lost 9 bases and J lost 4, with 18 bases in between. In germline, CDR1 is LNHDA, CDR2 SQIVND (reference sequence). The CDR3 is CASSLLGPLYGYTF. CDR3 DNA sequence: TGTGCCAGCAGCCTTTTGGGACCGCTCTATGGCTACACCTTC.

A few counts support this clone. The chain uses TRBV6-5 and TRBJ2-7; weak D call: TRBD2 (6 bases). V lost 7 bases and J 5 bases, leaving 18 bases between the germline ends. The CDR3 totals 14 residues. Germline V gene sequence: CDR1 MNHEY, CDR2 SVGAGI. The CDR3 reads CASNPGLSTHEQYF. The CDR3 DNA is TGTGCCAGCAACCCGGGACTCTCAACCCACGAGCAGTACTTC.

The CDR3 sequence is CASSQDLQGPKNIQYF. The CDR3 coding sequence is TGTGCCAGCAGCCAAGATTTACAGGGACCCAAAAACATTCAGTACTTC. The genes are TRBV7-3 and TRBJ2-4; D may be TRBD1 (6 bases). CDR3 size: 16 residues. V lost 5 bases and J lost 2, with 16 bases in between. Germline V gene lookup returns CDR1 SGHTA and CDR2 FQGTGA.

This clone came up a few times. The gene calls are TRBV7-2 and TRBJ2-7; weak D call: TRBD1 (6 bases). Germline V lookup: CDR1 SGHTA, CDR2 FQGNSA. V was clipped by 5 bases and J by 6 bases, with 14 bases between them. The CDR3 length is 13 residues. CDR3 sequence reads: CASSPRTVGEQYF. As DNA, the CDR3 is TGTGCCAGCAGCCCCAGGACAGTTGGCGAGCAGTACTTC.

This clone was counted between two and nine times. CDR3 protein: CASSASWGAGANVLTF. The CDR3 nucleotides are TGTGCCAGCAGTGCCTCATGGGGGGCTGGGGCCAACGTCCTGACTTTC. V and J are TRBV2 and TRBJ2-6; a weak D match, TRBD2 (6 bases). The CDR3 is 16 residues long. The germline gives CDR1 SNHLY, CDR2 FYNNEI. Trimming removed 4 bases at V and 2 bases at J, with 12 bases between.

The rearrangement links TRBV28 to TRBJ2-1; the D gene is possibly TRBD2 (5 bases). The CDR3 consists of 14 residues. Germline V gene sequence: CDR1 MDHEN, CDR2 SYDVKM. Between the trimmed V and J ends, which lost 5 bases and 4 bases, there was a span of 12 bases. The DNA for the CDR3 is TGTGCCAGCAGTCCCCACCAGCGGTACAATGAGCAGTTCTTC. This sequence encodes CASSPHQRYNEQFF.

The chain couples TRBV4-2 to TRBJ1-1, with D uncertain. Trimming pared 0 bases from V and 4 bases from J, leaving 12 bases between. The CDR3 loop spans 15 amino acids. The germline V gene has CDR1 LGHNA and CDR2 YNFKEQ. CDR3 nucleotides: TGTGCCAGCAGCCAAGAAGATTACAAGAGCACTGAAGCTTTCTTT. It specifies CASSQEDYKSTEAFF.

This clone was counted between two and nine times. Written as DNA, the CDR3 is TGTGCCAGCAGCGTAGCTCTGAACACCGGGGAGCTGTTTTTT. Amino acids: CASSVALNTGELFF. This sequence joins TRBV9 and TRBJ2-2, with D unclear. The germline gives CDR1 SGDLS, CDR2 YYNGEE. V lost 0 bases to trimming and J lost 1 base, with 4 bases between them. The CDR3 covers 14 residues.

The gene calls are TRBV6-4 and TRBJ1-1; a possible D gene is TRBD1 (6 bases). The CDR3 length is 13 residues. Germline CDR1 and CDR2: MRHNA and SNTAGT. The V gene lost 3 bases and the J gene lost 4 bases, with 9 bases spanning the gap. CDR3 sequence (DNA): TGTGCCAGCAGTGAACAGGGAGGCACTGAAGCTTTCTTT. This sequence encodes CASSEQGGTEAFF.

By sample fraction, this clone is medium-sized. The same CDR3 is also encoded by other DNA sequences in this sample. The V call is TRBV18, the J call TRBJ1-1; 8 bases agree with TRBD1. V was clipped by 3 bases and J by 2 bases; unmatched bases: 2. The V gene's germline CDR1 is KGHSH and CDR2 LQKENI. The CDR3 length is 14 residues. For the CDR3, the DNA is TGTGCCAGCTCACCGGACAGGGCCAACACTGAAGCTTTCTTT. Its protein product is CASSPDRANTEAFF.

The CDR3: CASSSGRATGELFF. CDR3 DNA sequence: TGTGCCAGTAGTAGCGGGAGGGCCACCGGGGAGCTGTTTTTT. The chain couples TRBV19 to TRBJ2-2; 9 positions agree with TRBD2. This CDR3 has 14 amino acids. Germline assignment: CDR1 LNHDA and CDR2 SQIVND (reference sequence). Losses at the gene ends were 4 bases for V and 4 bases for J; bases not matched to a gene: 1. Combining the CDR3 with reference TRBV19 and TRBJ2-2 gives the whole variable domain DGGITQSPKYLFRKEGQNVTLSCEQNLNHDAMYWYRQDPGQGLRLIYYSQIVNDFQKGDIAEGYSVSREKKESFPLTVTSAQKNPTAFYLCASSSGRATGELFFGEGSRLTVL.

The gene calls are TRBV5-6 and TRBJ2-1, with D tentatively TRBD2 (6 bases). Trimming removed 5 bases from V and 7 bases from J, with 16 bases in between. Germline V gene sequence: CDR1 SGHDT, CDR2 YYEEEE. CDR3 size: 14 residues. CDR3 bases: TGTGCCAGCAGTCATGGGCTAGCGACGAATGAGCAGTTCTTC. Translated: CASSHGLATNEQFF.

This clone was detected only a few times. The V and J genes are TRBV25-1 and TRBJ1-1, with a weak D call TRBD1 (5 bases). The CDR3 contains 13 residues. V was trimmed by 3 bases and J by 5 bases, leaving 10 bases between them. Germline V CDR1 and CDR2: MGHDK, SYGVNS. CDR3 amino acids: CASSDGGKTEAFF. Written as DNA, the CDR3 is TGTGCCAGCAGTGACGGGGGTAAGACTGAAGCTTTCTTT.